What follows are 4 T cell receptor beta chains derived from one specimen sequenced in a study of metastatic and nonmetastatic thyroid tumors. Prior to thyroid surgery, none of the patients had received any treatment. MiXCR reprocessed the PCR reads for TCRdb. This table holds fewer than 4,500 clones, 23% found once. Sequencing was done on a sample of tumor tissue. These TCRs come from a male donor with papillary thyroid cancer or a benign thyroid nodule (not recorded which). Some clones in this sample may be carry-over from other donors' samples.

The rearrangement uses TRBV7-8 and TRBJ2-7, with unresolved D. Germline V CDR1 and CDR2: SGHVS, FQNEAQ. The CDR3 spans 12 residues. Trimming shortened V by 4 bases and J by 7 bases, and 11 bases separated the two germline ends. The CDR3 coding sequence is TGTGCCAGCAGCTCAAACCTGGGAGAGCAGTACTTC. Its translation is CASSSNLGEQYF.

This clone has only a few counts. The chain employs TRBV12-3 or TRBV12-4 and TRBJ2-7, with D hard to call. V lost 6 bases and J lost 0, with 15 bases in between. The CDR3 contains 15 residues. In DNA, the CDR3 is TGTGCCAGCAGCCCAATGGGCGGTAGCTCCTACGAGCAGTACTTC. This codes for CASSPMGGSSYEQYF.

By sample fraction, this clone is medium-sized. The rearrangement links TRBV10-2 to TRBJ2-3; no firm D call. The CDR3 is made up of 11 amino acids. Germline V gives CDR1 WSHSY, CDR2 SAAADI. V dropped 5 bases and J dropped 4 bases, with 4 bases sitting between them. The CDR3 protein is CASSFADTQYF. DNA for the CDR3: TGCGCCAGCAGTTTTGCAGATACGCAGTATTTT.

This chain joins TRBV12-3 or TRBV12-4 and TRBJ2-3, with TRBD2 identical over 8 bases. CDR3 size: 16 residues. V was pared by 7 bases and J by 4 bases, with 13 bases of the junction left unmatched. The CDR3 sequence: CASNFSLSGNSDTQYF. CDR3 nucleotide sequence: TGTGCCAGCAACTTCTCTCTTAGCGGGAATTCAGATACGCAGTATTTT.